What follows is one T cell receptor beta chain and its context. Its antigen is undetermined. The record originates from a study of OX40 agonist ivuxolimab in advanced cancers. Background on the study: Every 2 weeks, patients got intravenous ivuxolimab at one of six dose levels (0.01-10 mg/kg). A mean age of approximately 60 years, range roughly 20 to 85, was recorded, and about 83% were male. Study-wide points: Averaging showed that CD8+ T cells had more expanded clones than CD4+ did.

Generated by immunoSEQ multiplex PCR, the TCRdb table keeps only in-frame clones and is missing some. The table has 65,000 to 70,000 clones, around four fifths seen once. The CDR3 is 14 residues long. Germline CDR1 SGHRS, CDR2 YFSETQ. V was trimmed by 3 bases and J by 2 bases, leaving 12 bases between them. The material sequenced was CD4+ or CD8+ T cells sorted from blood, taken in a trial of the OX40 agonist ivuxolimab. V and J are TRBV5-1 and TRBJ2-7; weak D call: TRBD2 (5 bases). This TCR was sampled from an adult with an advanced solid tumor such as melanoma, head and neck, liver or kidney cancer. The CDR3 nucleotides read TGCGCCAGCAGCTCGGTCTCCGGGGCCTACGAGCAGTACTTC. Protein: CASSSVSGAYEQYF.